One sample yielded the 30 T cell receptor beta chains listed below, sequenced in a study of blood T cells in healthy people across ages (dated by TCRdb to about 2015). Preparation of the library involved 5' RACE. Instrument used: Illumina HiSeq 2500. A second PCR of roughly 6 to 11 cycles was run with a J-beta primer mix and a sample-barcoded 5' primer. The raw public data were reprocessed by TCRdb itself: fastp quality trimming at Q25, MiXCR clonotype calling, in-frame beta chains only. Entries are consolidated by CDR3 protein sequence, retaining the most common genes and DNA. This sample holds roughly 900,000 distinct CDR3 sequences; 29% were observed only once. The ten largest clones take up 17% of the sample. Sequences were obtained from blood. These receptors came from an elderly woman in good health.

This clonotype has just a few counts. The rearrangement uses TRBV6-5 and TRBJ2-3; 8 bases map to TRBD2. V trimming: 6 bases; J trimming: 5 bases; junction bases outside the gene matches: 10. Looked up from germline, CDR1 is MNHEY and CDR2 is SVGAGI. CDR3 length equals 15 residues. CDR3 protein: CASRGGGGWRDTQYF. The CDR3 nucleotides are TGTGCCAGCAGAGGTGGCGGGGGGTGGCGAGATACGCAGTATTTT.

The chain combines TRBV7-2 with TRBJ1-1; 10 nucleotides agree with TRBD1. From germline, CDR1 is SGHTA and CDR2 FQGNSA. The length of the CDR3 is 16 residues. V dropped 0 bases and J dropped 3; count of bases not matched to a gene: 4. The CDR3 sequence: CASSLAGTGAHTEAFF. In DNA form, the CDR3 reads TGTGCCAGCAGCTTAGCCGGGACAGGGGCACACACTGAAGCTTTCTTT.

V is TRBV14 and J is TRBJ2-2, with D perhaps matching TRBD1 (6 bases). The V gene lost 4 bases and the J gene lost 5 bases, with 17 bases spanning the gap. CDR1 and CDR2 (germline): SGHDN, FVKESK. The CDR3 consists of 16 residues. CDR3 coding DNA: TGTGCCAGCAGCCCTTCCAACAGGGAAGAGACCGGGGAGCTGTTTTTT. Protein sequence: CASSPSNREETGELFF.

V usage is TRBV6-5 and J usage is TRBJ2-7, with D tentatively TRBD2 (5 bases). Germline CDR1 MNHEY, CDR2 SVGAGI. The V end was cut by 0 bases, the J end by 9 bases, with 21 bases between. The CDR3 runs 16 residues. CDR3 loop: CASSYSLGSAYNGQYF. The CDR3 nucleotides read TGTGCCAGCAGTTACTCGCTGGGTAGCGCCTACAATGGGCAGTACTTC.

This clonotype was recorded many times. The chain combines TRBV20-1 with TRBJ2-5; D perhaps matches TRBD1 (6 bases). V lost 2 bases and J lost 1, with 8 bases in between. CDR3 size: 13 residues. Germline V gives CDR1 DFQATT, CDR2 SNEGSKA (reference sequence). CDR3 in DNA: TGCAGTGCTAGAATACAGGGCCAAGAGACCCAGTACTTC. Protein product: CSARIQGQETQYF.

V and J are TRBV7-9 and TRBJ2-1; 7 nucleotides line up with TRBD2. Germline CDR1 and CDR2: SEHNR and FQNEAQ (reference sequence). CDR3 length: 13 amino acids. V dropped 0 bases and J dropped 10; count of bases not matched to a gene: 3. The DNA for the CDR3 is TGTGCCAGCAGCTTAGCGGAGCGGGACGAGCAGTTCTTC. Translated, it gives CASSLAERDEQFF.

The rearrangement links TRBV7-2 to TRBJ2-3; no clear D. The germline V gene encodes CDR1 SGHTA and CDR2 FQGNSA. The CDR3 runs 13 residues. V lost 5 bases to trimming and J lost 2 bases, with 8 bases between them. In DNA form, the CDR3 reads TGTGCCAGCAGCAAGAGATTCACAGATACGCAGTATTTT. This sequence encodes CASSKRFTDTQYF. Full variable domain (remainder filled in from reference TRBV7-2 and TRBJ2-3): GAGVSQSPSNKVTEKGKDVELRCDPISGHTALYWYRQSLGQGLEFLIYFQGNSAPDKSGLPSDRFSAERTGGSVSTLTIQRTQQEDSAVYLCASSKRFTDTQYFGPGTRLTVL.

This clonotype has ten or more counts. CDR3 region: CASSPPLGGETQYF. The DNA of the CDR3 is TGTGCCAGCAGCCCCCCTTTAGGGGGAGAGACCCAGTACTTC. V gene TRBV9 combines with J gene TRBJ2-5, with D perhaps matching TRBD1 (6 bases). V lost 4 bases and J lost 4, with 14 bases in between. The CDR3 sequence is 14 residues long. Germline V gives CDR1 SGDLS, CDR2 YYNGEE.

Details on this clonotype: A read error is possible here, since a much larger clone lies one base away. The rearrangement uses TRBV27 and TRBJ2-3; 7 bases map to TRBD2. This CDR3 is 15 amino acids long. Looked up from germline, CDR1 is MNHEY and CDR2 is SMNVEV (reference sequence). Trimming took 8 bases from V and 1 from J; bases not matched to a gene: 9. The CDR3 coding sequence is TGTGCCAGCCGCATGGCGGGGGAGCGCACAGATACGCAGTATTTT. The encoded protein is CASRMAGERTDTQYF.

On this clonotype itself: Being one base from a much bigger clone, this may be a read error. This chain uses TRBV5-4 with TRBJ2-7, with D possibly matching TRBD1 (5 bases). Trimming removed 1 base at V and 7 bases at J, with 15 bases between. Germline V gene sequence: CDR1 SGHNT, CDR2 YYREEE (reference sequence). The CDR3 is made up of 14 amino acids. The CDR3 is CASSLFDRDNEQYF. The CDR3 coding sequence is TGTGCCAGCAGCTTGTTTGACAGAGACAATGAGCAGTACTTC.

Many counts were recorded for this clonotype. The chain employs TRBV20-1 and TRBJ1-4; TRBD1 agrees at 9 bases. CDR1 DFQATT and CDR2 SNEGSKA come from the germline V gene (reference sequence). This CDR3 spans 15 amino acids. V trimming: 4 bases; J trimming: 5 bases; junction bases outside the gene matches: 8. The CDR3 region has the DNA TGCAGTGCTAAACCGGGACAGGGAGAGAATGAAAAACTGTTTTTT. Translated: CSAKPGQGENEKLFF.

This clonotype was found a few times. The rearrangement uses TRBV3-1 and TRBJ2-2, with TRBD2 matching over 8 bases. The V gene end was trimmed by 1 base and the J gene end by 1 base; junction bases not matched to a gene: 2. CDR3 length: 16 residues. Germline CDR1 is LGHDT and CDR2 is YNNKEL (reference sequence). CDR3 loop: CASSQGGGRNTGELFF. The CDR3 DNA reads TGTGCCAGCAGCCAAGGCGGGGGGCGGAACACCGGGGAGCTGTTTTTT.

This clonotype turned up a few times. The rearrangement joins TRBV20-1 to TRBJ1-2; 8 positions match TRBD1. Germline V gene sequence: CDR1 DFQATT, CDR2 SNEGSKA (reference sequence). The length of the CDR3 is 13 residues. After removal of 5 bases from V and 2 bases from J, the junction contained 4 bases not matched to a gene. This chain's CDR3 is CSADRGTNYGYTF. In DNA form, the CDR3 reads TGCAGTGCTGACAGGGGAACCAACTATGGCTACACCTTC.

The CDR3 DNA reads as TGTGCCAGCAGCGACCCCGGGACAGTTAACTATGGCTACACCTTC. Its protein product is CASSDPGTVNYGYTF. The V gene is TRBV7-2, the J gene TRBJ1-2; 7 bases are shared with TRBD1. Germline V lookup: CDR1 SGHTA, CDR2 FQGNSA. V gave up 5 bases and J gave up 1 base; unmatched junction bases: 7. CDR3 length: 15 residues.

Points on this clonotype: A much larger clone differs from this one at a single base, so this may be a read error. The chain couples TRBV12-3 or TRBV12-4 to TRBJ2-7, with a tentative D call TRBD1 (6 bases). The length of the CDR3 is 14 residues. Trimming left V 5 bases short and J 7 bases short, with 18 bases between. This CDR3 is CASSEQTGSGEQYF. In DNA form, the CDR3 reads TGTGCCAGCAGTGAGCAAACAGGGTCCGGTGAGCAGTACTTC.

The V call is TRBV19, the J call TRBJ2-3; 14 nucleotides align to TRBD2. The CDR3 covers 16 residues. The germline V gene has CDR1 LNHDA and CDR2 SQIVND (reference sequence). V was clipped by 4 bases and J by 2 bases; unmatched bases: 2. The CDR3 reads CASSKGLAGATDTQYF. The CDR3 nucleotides are TGTGCCAGTAGTAAGGGACTAGCGGGGGCCACAGATACGCAGTATTTT.

This clonotype was seen ten or more times. The V and J genes are TRBV20-1 and TRBJ2-6; no clear D gene. The CDR3 has 14 amino acids. Germline CDR1 is DFQATT and CDR2 is SNEGSKA (reference sequence). Trimming stripped 3 bases from V and 3 bases from J, with 9 bases between. The CDR3 spells CSASDLGGANVLTF. CDR3 DNA sequence: TGCAGTGCTAGTGACCTGGGTGGGGCCAACGTCCTGACTTTC.

This clonotype was seen many times. The gene calls are TRBV19 and TRBJ1-2; 7 bases agree with TRBD1. Germline values: CDR1 LNHDA, CDR2 SQIVND (reference sequence). V was pared by 5 bases and J by 1 base, with 7 bases of the junction left unmatched. The CDR3 has 15 residues. CDR3 bases: TGTGCCAGTAGTCTCCGGGACAGAAATAACTATGGCTACACCTTC. This encodes CASSLRDRNNYGYTF.

This chain links TRBV6-2 or TRBV6-3 with TRBJ1-6, with D possibly being TRBD1 (6 bases). The CDR3 length is 13 residues. Trimming cost V 9 bases and J 9 bases, with 15 bases left between them. Germline values: CDR1 MNHEY, CDR2 SVGEGT. CDR3 amino acids: CASGQPFSSPLHF. CDR3 nucleotide sequence: TGTGCCAGTGGACAGCCCTTTAGTTCACCCCTCCACTTT.

The genes are TRBV15 and TRBJ2-5; D not certain. There are 14 residues in the CDR3. Germline CDR1 reads LNHNV; CDR2 reads YYDKDF (reference sequence). The V end was cut by 4 bases, the J end by 4 bases, with 13 bases between. The CDR3 protein is CATSTVVAAETQYF. CDR3 DNA: TGTGCCACCAGCACCGTCGTGGCAGCAGAGACCCAGTACTTC. The variable domain in full, with the rest retrieved from reference TRBV15 and TRBJ2-5, is DAMVIQNPRYQVTQFGKPVTLSCSQTLNHNVMYWYQQKSSQAPKLLFHYYDKDFNNEADTPDNFQSRRPNTSFCFLDIRSPGLGDTAMYLCATSTVVAAETQYFGPGTRLLVL.

To note about this clonotype: One base away lies a much larger clone, so this may be a sequencing read error. V gene TRBV7-6 combines with J gene TRBJ1-2; no firm D call. The CDR3 spans 12 residues. Per the germline V gene, CDR1 is SGHVS and CDR2 is FNYEAQ. The CDR3 DNA is TGTGCCGGCAGCTTCTTTGGGGATGGCTACACCTTC. Its translation: CAGSFFGDGYTF.

This clonotype was counted a few times. The rearrangement links TRBV14 to TRBJ2-1; TRBD2 might be the D (6 bases). Trimming cost V 4 bases and J 7 bases, with 26 bases left between them. Germline lookup yields CDR1 SGHDN and CDR2 FVKESK. The CDR3 length is 18 residues. Here the CDR3 reads CASSPLRGGRVDVNEQFF. The CDR3 DNA is TGTGCCAGCAGCCCGCTCCGGGGAGGCAGGGTCGATGTGAATGAGCAGTTCTTC.

This clonotype was seen at least ten times. The CDR3 protein is CAIRGGRDGQETQYF. The CDR3 region has the DNA TGTGCCATCAGGGGGGGAAGGGACGGCCAAGAGACCCAGTACTTC. The V gene is TRBV10-3, the J gene TRBJ2-5; TRBD2 might be the D (6 bases). The CDR3 covers 15 residues. Per the germline V gene, CDR1 is ENHRY and CDR2 is SYGVKD. V dropped 6 bases and J dropped 1 base, with 15 bases sitting between them.

This clonotype was observed at least ten times. This chain links TRBV25-1 with TRBJ2-1, with no clear D. The V end was cut by 1 base, the J end by 8 bases, with 12 bases between. Germline CDR1 is MGHDK and CDR2 is SYGVNS. The CDR3 totals 14 residues. As DNA, the CDR3 is TGTGCCAGCAGTGAATCGGGCCCTTTCTATGAGCAGTTCTTC. This translates into CASSESGPFYEQFF.

Regarding this clonotype: With a much larger clone just one base away, this may be a read error. The CDR3 sequence: CASSWQGANTGELFF. The CDR3, as DNA: TGTGCCAGCAGTTGGCAGGGGGCGAACACCGGGGAGCTGTTTTTT. The rearrangement links TRBV6-2 or TRBV6-3 to TRBJ2-2, with 7 bases matching TRBD1. After removal of 4 bases from V and 0 bases from J, the junction contained 2 bases not matched to a gene. The CDR3 totals 15 residues. From germline, CDR1 is MNHEY and CDR2 SVGEGT.

Concerning this clonotype itself: Given a much more abundant clone one base away, this may be a read error. The chain recombines TRBV20-1 with TRBJ2-5; the D gene is possibly TRBD2 (7 bases). Per germline, CDR1 DFQATT and CDR2 SNEGSKA (reference sequence). V was clipped by 5 bases and J by 5 bases, with 21 bases between them. This CDR3 is built from 15 residues. This chain's CDR3 is CSAERGPGGRETQYF. The CDR3 region has the DNA TGCAGTGCTGAGAGGGGTCCGGGGGGCCGGGAGACCCAGTACTTC.

This clonotype was detected ten times or more. The rearrangement links TRBV20-1 to TRBJ2-1; the match to TRBD1 covers 9 bases. Germline V lookup: CDR1 DFQATT, CDR2 SNEGSKA (reference sequence). Losses at the gene ends were 3 bases for V and 8 bases for J; bases not matched to a gene: 8. This CDR3 contains 14 residues. CDR3 in DNA: TGCAGTGCTAGTCCGGGACAGGGTTGGTATGAGCAGTTCTTC. Translation: CSASPGQGWYEQFF.

This clonotype was seen only a few times. The rearrangement joins TRBV5-4 to TRBJ1-5; 8 nucleotides line up with TRBD1. J gave up 5 bases and V 3 bases, and 4 bases lay outside the gene matches. The CDR3 extends over 14 amino acids. The germline V gene has CDR1 SGHNT and CDR2 YYREEE (reference sequence). The CDR3, as DNA: TGTGCCAGCAGCTCAGGGGGCGCTTATCAGCCCCAGCATTTT. This translates into CASSSGGAYQPQHF.

To note about this clonotype: A read error is possible here, since a much larger clone lies one base away. This chain connects TRBV6-5 to TRBJ2-7; D not resolved. Germline CDR1 reads MNHEY; CDR2 reads SVGAGI. The V end was cut by 8 bases, the J end by 6 bases, with 8 bases between. The CDR3 covers 10 residues. CDR3 nucleotide sequence: TGTGCCAGCCCTGGGCGCGAGCAGTACTTC. Translation: CASPGREQYF.

A word on this clonotype: The conserved final phenylalanine or tryptophan is absent from the CDR3, which likely points to a read error. This sequence joins TRBV5-1 and TRBJ2-5; unclear D gene. Trimming removed 4 bases from V and 0 bases from J, with 16 bases in between. In germline, CDR1 is SGHRS, CDR2 YFSETQ. The length of the CDR3 is 16 residues. The CDR3 nucleotides read TGCGCCAGCAGCCATGCCCCTCATACTGACCAAGAGACCCAGTACAAC. It encodes CASSHAPHTDQETQYN.